The following is a T cell receptor (beta chain) sequence with its context. What it binds is not known. The CDR3 has 20 residues. This record comes from a study of T cell responses to AZD1222 COVID-19 vaccine. Overall study findings and caveats: Most donors were white British, females outnumbered males, and clonal diversity was possibly underestimated. Targeting of unmutated variant regions was reportedly seen in nearly half of spike-specific TCRs.

The study pooled second doses at about 4 or about 12 weeks. The repertoire was sequenced with immunoSEQ multiplex PCR; TCRdb's copy has only in-frame clones and lacks some. The table lists fewer than 200,000 clones, around 89% of them singletons. This specimen consisted of peripheral blood, obtained 28 days after the second AZD1222 dose. This TCR was sampled from an adult who received the AZD1222 COVID-19 vaccine. The gene calls are TRBV21-1 and TRBJ2-1; the table's TRBD2 call for D was not verified on the DNA. TRBV21-1 is flagged as a pseudogene. This chain's CDR3 is CASSPVFSGRAGTFYNEQFF. Here the CDR3 DNA reads TGTGCCAGCAGCCCCGTATTTAGCGGGAGGGCCGGGACTTTTTACAATGAGCAGTTCTTC.